This TCR beta chain was observed in a study of control samples from healthy donors and cancer patients. Germline lookup yields CDR1 MNHEY and CDR2 SMNVEV (reference sequence). Trimming took 5 bases from V and 5 from J; bases not matched to a gene: 15. The CDR3 is made up of 18 amino acids. Clones were read by immunoSEQ multiplex PCR, and TCRdb kept only the in-frame ones, dropping some. The table shows approximately 150,000 clones, with approximately 94% occurring only once. The V call is TRBV27, the J call TRBJ2-2, with 9 bases lining up with TRBD1. The specimen was blood. This TCR was recovered from a man aged 18 to 30 in good health. CDR3 region: CASSNAGTGIEVTGELFF. Here the CDR3 DNA reads TGTGCCAGCAGTAACGCCGGGACAGGGATTGAAGTTACCGGGGAGCTGTTTTTT.